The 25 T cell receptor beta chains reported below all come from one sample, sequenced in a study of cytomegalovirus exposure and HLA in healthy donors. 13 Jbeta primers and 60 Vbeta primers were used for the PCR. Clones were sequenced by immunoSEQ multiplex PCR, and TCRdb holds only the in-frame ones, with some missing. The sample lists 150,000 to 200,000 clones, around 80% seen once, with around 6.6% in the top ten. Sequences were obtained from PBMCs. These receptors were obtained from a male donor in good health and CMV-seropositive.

CDR3 sequence: CASSYSDRGDSPLHF. Written as DNA, the CDR3 is TGCGCCAGCAGCTACTCCGACAGGGGAGATTCACCCCTCCACTTT. The V call is TRBV5-1, the J call TRBJ1-6; 8 nucleotides agree with TRBD1. CDR1 is SGHRS, CDR2 YFSETQ, per germline. This CDR3 comprises 15 residues. After removal of 3 bases from V and 8 bases from J, the junction contained 7 bases not matched to a gene.

The CDR3 is CASTGLAGAPYEQYF. In DNA form, the CDR3 reads TGTGCCAGTACGGGACTAGCGGGAGCTCCCTACGAGCAGTACTTC. The genes are TRBV6-1 and TRBJ2-7, with 14 bases aligning to TRBD2. Germline V gene data show CDR1 as MNHNS and CDR2 as SASEGT. This CDR3 contains 15 residues. Trimming at V came to 9 bases and at J to 2 bases, leaving 6 bases not matched to a gene.

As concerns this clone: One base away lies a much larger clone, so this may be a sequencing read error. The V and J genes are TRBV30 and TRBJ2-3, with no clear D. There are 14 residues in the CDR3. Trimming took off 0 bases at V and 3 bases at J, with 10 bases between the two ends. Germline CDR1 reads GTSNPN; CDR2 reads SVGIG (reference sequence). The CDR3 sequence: CAWSVVGVTDTQYF. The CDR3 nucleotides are TGTGCCTGGAGTGTCGTCGGAGTTACAGATACGCAGTATTTT.

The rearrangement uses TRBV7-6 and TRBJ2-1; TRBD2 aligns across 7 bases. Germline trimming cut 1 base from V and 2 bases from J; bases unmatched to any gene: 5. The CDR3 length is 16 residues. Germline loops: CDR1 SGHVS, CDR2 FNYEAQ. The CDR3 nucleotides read TGTGCCAGCAGCTTAGTGAGCGGGGTCCCCTACAATGAGCAGTTCTTC. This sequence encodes CASSLVSGVPYNEQFF.

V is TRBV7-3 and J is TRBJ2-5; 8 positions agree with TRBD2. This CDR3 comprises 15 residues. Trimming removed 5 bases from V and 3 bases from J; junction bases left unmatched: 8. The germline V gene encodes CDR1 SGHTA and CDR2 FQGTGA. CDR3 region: CASSTQREWEETQYF. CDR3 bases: TGTGCCAGCAGCACCCAGCGGGAGTGGGAAGAGACCCAGTACTTC.

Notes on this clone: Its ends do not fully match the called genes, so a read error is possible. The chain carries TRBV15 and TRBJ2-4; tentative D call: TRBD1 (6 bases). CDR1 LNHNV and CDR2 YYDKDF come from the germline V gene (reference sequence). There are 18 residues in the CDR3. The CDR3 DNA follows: TGTGCCACCAGGAGAGCCTATGAGGGGGAGAGGGCCAAAAACATTCAGTACTTC. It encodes CATRRAYEGERAKNIQYF.

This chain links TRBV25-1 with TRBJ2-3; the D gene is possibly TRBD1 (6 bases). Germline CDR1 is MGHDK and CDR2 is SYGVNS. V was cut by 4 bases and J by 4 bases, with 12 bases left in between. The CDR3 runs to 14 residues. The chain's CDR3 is CASSVGAGADTQYF. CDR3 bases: TGTGCCAGCAGTGTGGGGGCGGGCGCAGATACGCAGTATTTT.

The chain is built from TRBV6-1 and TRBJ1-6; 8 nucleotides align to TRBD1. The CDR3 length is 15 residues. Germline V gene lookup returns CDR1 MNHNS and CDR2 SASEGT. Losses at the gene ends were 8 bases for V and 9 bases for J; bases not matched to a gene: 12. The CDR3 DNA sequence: TGTGCCAGCCATCCCAGGGGGCGTCCCTTTTCACCCCTCCACTTT. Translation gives CASHPRGRPFSPLHF.

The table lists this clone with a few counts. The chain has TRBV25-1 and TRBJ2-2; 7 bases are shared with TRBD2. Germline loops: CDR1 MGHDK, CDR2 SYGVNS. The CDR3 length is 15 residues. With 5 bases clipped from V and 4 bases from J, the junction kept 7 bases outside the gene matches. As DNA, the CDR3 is TGTGCCAGCAGTCCCCCCGGGGAGGGCACCGGGGAGCTGTTTTTT. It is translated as CASSPPGEGTGELFF.

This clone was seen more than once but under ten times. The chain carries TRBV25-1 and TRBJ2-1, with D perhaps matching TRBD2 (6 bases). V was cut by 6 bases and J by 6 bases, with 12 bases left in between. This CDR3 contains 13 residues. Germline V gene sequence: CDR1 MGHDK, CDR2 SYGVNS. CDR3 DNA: TGTGCCAGCAGAGAAAGGAGGGGCAATGAGCAGTTCTTC. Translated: CASRERRGNEQFF. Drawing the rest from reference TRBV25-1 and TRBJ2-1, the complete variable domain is EADIYQTPRYLVIGTGKKITLECSQTMGHDKMYWYQQDPGMELHLIHYSYGVNSTEKGDLSSESTVSRIRTEHFPLTLESARPSHTSQYLCASRERRGNEQFFGPGTRLTVL.

This CDR3 is CASSPQTVVAYEQYF. DNA of the CDR3: TGTGCCAGCAGTCCCCAGACAGTTGTCGCCTACGAGCAGTACTTC. V is TRBV27 and J is TRBJ2-7, with D perhaps matching TRBD1 (5 bases). The CDR3 is made up of 15 amino acids. Germline V gene lookup returns CDR1 MNHEY and CDR2 SMNVEV (reference sequence). V lost 5 bases and J lost 2, with 16 bases in between.

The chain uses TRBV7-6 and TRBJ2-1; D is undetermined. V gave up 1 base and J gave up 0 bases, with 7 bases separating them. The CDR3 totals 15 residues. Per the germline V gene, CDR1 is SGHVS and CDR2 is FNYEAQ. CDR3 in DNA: TGTGCCAGCAGCTTAGAGGCTAGCTCCTACAATGAGCAGTTCTTC. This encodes CASSLEASSYNEQFF.

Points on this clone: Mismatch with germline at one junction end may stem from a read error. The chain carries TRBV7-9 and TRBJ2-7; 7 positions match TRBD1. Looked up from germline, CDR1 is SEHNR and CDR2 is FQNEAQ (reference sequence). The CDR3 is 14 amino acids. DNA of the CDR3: TGTTCCAGCAGCTCCGGGACAGAGATCTACGAGCAGTACTTC. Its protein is CSSSSGTEIYEQYF. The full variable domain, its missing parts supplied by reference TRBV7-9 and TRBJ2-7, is DTGVSQNPRHKITKRGQNVTFRCDPISEHNRLYWYRQTLGQGPEFLTYFQNEAQLEKSRLLSDRFSAERPKGSFSTLEIQRTEQGDSAMYLCSSSSGTEIYEQYFGPGTRLTVT.

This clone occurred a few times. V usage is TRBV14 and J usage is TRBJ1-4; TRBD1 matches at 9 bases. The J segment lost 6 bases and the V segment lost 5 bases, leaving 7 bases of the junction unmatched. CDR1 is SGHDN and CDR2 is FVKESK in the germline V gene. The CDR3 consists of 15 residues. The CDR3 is CASSEPGQGYEKLFF. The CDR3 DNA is TGTGCCAGCAGCGAACCGGGACAGGGTTATGAAAAACTGTTTTTT.

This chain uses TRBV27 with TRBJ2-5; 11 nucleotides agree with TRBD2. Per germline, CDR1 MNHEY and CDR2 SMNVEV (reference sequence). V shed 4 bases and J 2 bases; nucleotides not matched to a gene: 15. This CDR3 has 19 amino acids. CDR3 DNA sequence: TGTGCCAGCAGTTCAGCGGTAGCGGGAGGGGGGGCCCCTCAAGAGACCCAGTACTTC. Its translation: CASSSAVAGGGAPQETQYF.

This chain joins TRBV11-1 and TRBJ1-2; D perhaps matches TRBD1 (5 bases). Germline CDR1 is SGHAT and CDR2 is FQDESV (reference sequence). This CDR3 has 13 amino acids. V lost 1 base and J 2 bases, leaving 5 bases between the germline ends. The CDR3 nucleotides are TGTGCCAGCAGCTTAGGACAGAACTATGGCTACACCTTC. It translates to CASSLGQNYGYTF.

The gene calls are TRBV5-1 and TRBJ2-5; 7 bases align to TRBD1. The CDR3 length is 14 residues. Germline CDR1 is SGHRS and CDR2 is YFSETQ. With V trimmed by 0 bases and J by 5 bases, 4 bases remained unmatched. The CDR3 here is CASSLGQGVETQYF. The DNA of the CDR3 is TGCGCCAGCAGCTTGGGACAGGGTGTGGAGACCCAGTACTTC.

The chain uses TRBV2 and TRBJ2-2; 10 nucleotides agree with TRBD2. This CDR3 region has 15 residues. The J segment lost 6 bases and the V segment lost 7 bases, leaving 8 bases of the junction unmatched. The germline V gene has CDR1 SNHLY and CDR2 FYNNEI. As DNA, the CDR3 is TGTGCCAGCACCGGCGGGCTAGCGGGAGCCGGGGAGCTGTTTTTT. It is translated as CASTGGLAGAGELFF.

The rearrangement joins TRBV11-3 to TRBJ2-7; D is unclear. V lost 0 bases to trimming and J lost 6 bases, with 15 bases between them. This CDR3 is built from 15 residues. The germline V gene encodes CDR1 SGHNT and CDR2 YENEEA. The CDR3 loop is CASSLDHNFGLEQYF. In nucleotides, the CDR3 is TGTGCCAGCAGCTTAGATCACAACTTTGGGCTCGAGCAGTACTTC.

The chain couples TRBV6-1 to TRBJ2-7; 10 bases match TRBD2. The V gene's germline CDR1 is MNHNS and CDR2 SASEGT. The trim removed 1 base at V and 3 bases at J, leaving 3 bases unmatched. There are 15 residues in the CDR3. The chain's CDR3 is CASSEGASGSYEQYF. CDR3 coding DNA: TGTGCCAGCAGTGAAGGGGCTAGCGGGAGCTACGAGCAGTACTTC.

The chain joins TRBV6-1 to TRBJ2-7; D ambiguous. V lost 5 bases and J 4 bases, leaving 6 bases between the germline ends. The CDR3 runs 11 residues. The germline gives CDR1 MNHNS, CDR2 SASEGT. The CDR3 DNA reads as TGTGCCAGCAGTTACCAGTACGAGCAGTACTTC. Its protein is CASSYQYEQYF.

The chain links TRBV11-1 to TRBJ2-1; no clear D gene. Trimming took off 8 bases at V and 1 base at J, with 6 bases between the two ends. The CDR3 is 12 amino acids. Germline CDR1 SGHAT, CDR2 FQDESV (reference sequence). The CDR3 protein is CASGSSYNEQFF. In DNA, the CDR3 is TGTGCCAGCGGCTCTTCCTACAATGAGCAGTTCTTC.

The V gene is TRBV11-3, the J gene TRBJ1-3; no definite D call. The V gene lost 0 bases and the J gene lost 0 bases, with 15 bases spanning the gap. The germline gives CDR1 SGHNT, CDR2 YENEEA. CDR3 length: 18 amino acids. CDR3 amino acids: CASSLDRLGSRSGNTIYF. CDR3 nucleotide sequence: TGTGCCAGCAGCTTAGATAGGTTGGGCAGCCGCTCTGGAAACACCATATATTTT.

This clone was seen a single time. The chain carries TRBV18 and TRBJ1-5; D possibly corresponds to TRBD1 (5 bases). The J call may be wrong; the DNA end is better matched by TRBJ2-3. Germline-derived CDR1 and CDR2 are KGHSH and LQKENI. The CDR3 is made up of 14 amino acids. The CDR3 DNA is TGTGCCAGCTCACCCAGGGTAGAGGATCAGCCCCAGTATTTT. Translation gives CASSPRVEDQPQYF.

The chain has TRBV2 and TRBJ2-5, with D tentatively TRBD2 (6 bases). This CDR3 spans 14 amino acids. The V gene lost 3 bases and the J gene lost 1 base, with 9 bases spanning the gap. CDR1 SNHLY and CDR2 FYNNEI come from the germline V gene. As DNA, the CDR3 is TGTGCCAGCAGTGATTTGGGGGGCCAAGAGACCCAGTACTTC. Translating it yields CASSDLGGQETQYF.